The present entry profiles one TCR beta chain with its context. Its target is not known. These data are taken from a study of PD-L1 blockade in urothelial cancer. Looking at the study overall: Samples came from 3 weeks, at the second dose, and 6 weeks into treatment. Peripheral blood specimens exhibited a median yield of approximately 150,000 T cells.

Sequencing was performed with immunoSEQ multiplex PCR; in TCRdb, only in-frame clones are kept and a portion is missing. The sample shows tens of thousands of clones, 82% of them seen only once. The CDR3 has 15 amino acids. Looked up from germline, CDR1 is MDHEN and CDR2 is SYDVKM. After removal of 5 bases from V and 5 bases from J, the junction contained 8 bases not matched to a gene. The study collected 1 to 8 samples per patient, pretreatment and on-treatment. Study-level findings and limits: A pretreatment blood TCR clonality that fell below the median predicted better progression-free and overall survival.

This chain uses TRBV28 with TRBJ2-1; the match to TRBD2 covers 8 bases. This clonotype originated in a man in his 70s with urothelial cancer. The material sequenced was PBMCs, taken around atezolizumab (anti-PD-L1) treatment. The CDR3 DNA reads TGTGCCAGCAGTCCCGCTAGCGGGTCTAACAATGAGCAGTTCTTC. Amino acids: CASSPASGSNNEQFF.